The 28 T cell receptor beta chains presented below share a single source sample, sequenced in a study of blood T cells in healthy people across ages. A second roughly 7 to 12 cycle PCR used barcoded and J-beta primers. TCRdb reanalysed the 5' RACE reads using MiXCR and keeps one entry per CDR3 protein. Of 600,000 to 1,000,000 distinct CDR3 sequences in the sample, 20% to 25% were seen once. This sample was also put to use in a study of T cells of mothers and their children.

Material: blood. These receptors originate from a boy aged 5-17 years in good health.

This sequence joins TRBV7-8 and TRBJ2-5; weak D call: TRBD2 (6 bases). CDR1 is SGHVS and CDR2 is FQNEAQ in the germline V gene. This CDR3 comprises 17 residues. The V and J ends lost 7 bases and 2 bases respectively, with 23 bases between them. The CDR3 DNA is TGTGCCAGCACCAAAGGGAGGTCAACCGCCCGGCAAGAGACCCAGTACTTC. Translated: CASTKGRSTARQETQYF.

This clonotype was counted at least ten times. The chain recombines TRBV7-6 with TRBJ1-2, with D possibly TRBD1 on 6 matching bases. This CDR3 contains 12 residues. V lost 0 bases and J lost 8, with 7 bases in between. Germline V lookup: CDR1 SGHVS, CDR2 FNYEAQ. The DNA of the CDR3 is TGTGCCAGCAGCTTAGCAGGGGGAGGCTACACCTTC. Its protein product is CASSLAGGGYTF.

V is TRBV20-1 and J is TRBJ2-7, with TRBD2 identical over 14 bases. V lost 6 bases and J lost 3; bases outside the gene matches: 7. CDR1 and CDR2 (germline): DFQATT, SNEGSKA (reference sequence). CDR3 length: 15 residues. The CDR3 nucleotides are TGCAGTGCCTCGGGACTAGCGGGGGACGACTACGAGCAGTACTTC. Its protein is CSASGLAGDDYEQYF.

V and J are TRBV12-3 or TRBV12-4 and TRBJ2-6; no clear D gene. The CDR3 is 15 residues long. The V gene lost 7 bases and the J gene lost 2 bases, with 12 bases spanning the gap. The CDR3 DNA is TGTGCCAGCATCCTACTCTCCCCTGGGGCCAACGTCCTGACTTTC. Encoded protein: CASILLSPGANVLTF.

This clonotype was detected only a few times. The gene calls are TRBV28 and TRBJ2-1, with TRBD2 identical over 7 bases. The V gene end was trimmed by 4 bases and the J gene end by 6 bases; junction bases not matched to a gene: 6. Germline loops: CDR1 MDHEN, CDR2 SYDVKM. The CDR3 loop spans 14 amino acids. CDR3 sequence (DNA): TGTGCCAGCAGTTGGGCGGGGGAGGGCAATGAGCAGTTCTTC. Encoded protein: CASSWAGEGNEQFF.

CDR3 sequence: CASSPRPPGEEQYF. In nucleotides, the CDR3 is TGTGCCAGCAGTCCCCGGCCTCCCGGGGAGGAGCAGTACTTC. The gene calls are TRBV28 and TRBJ2-5; D is possibly TRBD2 (6 bases). The ends were cut back, 5 bases at V and 11 bases at J, with 21 bases in the middle. The CDR3 covers 14 residues. In germline, CDR1 is MDHEN, CDR2 SYDVKM.

This chain connects TRBV20-1 to TRBJ2-1; 11 bases are shared with TRBD2. The CDR3 contains 15 residues. Germline V gene data show CDR1 as DFQATT and CDR2 as SNEGSKA (reference sequence). Trimming cost V 5 bases and J 4 bases; bases outside gene matches: 7. CDR3 DNA: TGCAGTGCTCACATAGCGGGAGGGAGATACAATGAGCAGTTCTTC. It specifies CSAHIAGGRYNEQFF.

Only a few counts were recorded for this clonotype. The chain uses TRBV5-5 and TRBJ2-5; D gene ambiguous. The CDR3 is 16 residues long. Trimming removed 1 base from V and 3 bases from J, with 16 bases in between. Germline V gives CDR1 SGHKS, CDR2 YYEKEE (reference sequence). The CDR3 DNA reads TGTGCCAGCAGCTTGATTACCACGGGTCGCAAAGAGACCCAGTACTTC. It specifies CASSLITTGRKETQYF.

This chain uses TRBV6-2 or TRBV6-3 with TRBJ1-5; D may be TRBD1 (6 bases). Trimming cost V 4 bases and J 9 bases, with 13 bases left between them. This CDR3 has 13 residues. Germline V gives CDR1 MNHEY, CDR2 SVGEGT. The CDR3 region has the DNA TGTGCCAGCAGTTTAGAGACAGGAGCGCCCCAGCATTTT. It translates to CASSLETGAPQHF.

V gene TRBV27 combines with J gene TRBJ2-7; D uncertain. The CDR3 has 13 residues. Trimming removed 0 bases at V and 3 bases at J, with 6 bases between. Germline V lookup: CDR1 MNHEY, CDR2 SMNVEV (reference sequence). CDR3 residues: CASSLSIHYEQYF. In DNA, the CDR3 is TGTGCCAGCAGTTTATCGATACACTACGAGCAGTACTTC.

DNA for the CDR3: TGTGCCAGCAGTCCTATGGCCGACAGGGGCGGGGGGCAGCCCCAGCATTTT. This translates into CASSPMADRGGGQPQHF. The genes are TRBV28 and TRBJ1-5; 8 bases line up with TRBD1. Germline V gene data show CDR1 as MDHEN and CDR2 as SYDVKM. This CDR3 is built from 17 residues. V was clipped by 5 bases and J by 7 bases; unmatched bases: 16.

The chain couples TRBV9 to TRBJ1-6, with unresolved D. The V gene lost 4 bases and the J gene lost 5 bases, with 16 bases spanning the gap. The CDR3 loop spans 16 amino acids. Per germline, CDR1 SGDLS and CDR2 YYNGEE. The CDR3 DNA follows: TGTGCCAGCAGCCTATCTTCGGCATCAAATAATTCACCCCTCCACTTT. This codes for CASSLSSASNNSPLHF.

V gene TRBV29-1 combines with J gene TRBJ1-1; D ambiguous. CDR1 is SQVTM, CDR2 ANQGSEA, per germline. There are 14 residues in the CDR3. Trimming left V 0 bases short and J 3 bases short, with 11 bases between. CDR3 DNA sequence: TGCAGCGTTGAAGAGGGCCCGGAAGACACTGAAGCTTTCTTT. It is translated as CSVEEGPEDTEAFF.

The chain is built from TRBV4-2 and TRBJ2-1; weak D call: TRBD2 (6 bases). Germline lookup yields CDR1 LGHNA and CDR2 YNFKEQ. The CDR3 contains 15 residues. Deletions cut 1 base from V and 2 bases from J, with 9 bases between. CDR3 sequence: CASSQVADTYNEQFF. The CDR3 DNA sequence: TGTGCCAGCAGCCAAGTAGCGGATACCTACAATGAGCAGTTCTTC.

The rearrangement uses TRBV6-5 and TRBJ2-1; 9 nucleotides align to TRBD2. In germline, CDR1 is MNHEY, CDR2 SVGAGI. V shed 3 bases and J 7 bases; nucleotides not matched to a gene: 7. This CDR3 is 15 amino acids long. The CDR3 region has the DNA TGTGCCAGCAGTTATATGGTAGCGGGAGTAAATGAGCAGTTCTTC. This translates into CASSYMVAGVNEQFF.

V gene TRBV27 combines with J gene TRBJ2-5; no clear D gene. TRBJ2-7 matches the DNA end more closely, so the J call is doubtful. Germline assignment: CDR1 MNHEY and CDR2 SMNVEV (reference sequence). This CDR3 is built from 15 residues. Here the CDR3 DNA reads TGTGCCAGCAGTTTGGTCGCCGCGATTAATCACGAGCAGTACTTC. It codes for CASSLVAAINHEQYF.

The chain employs TRBV29-1 and TRBJ1-1; the D gene is possibly TRBD1 (6 bases). CDR3 length: 12 amino acids. The germline gives CDR1 SQVTM, CDR2 ANQGSEA. V lost 7 bases, J lost 4 bases, and 13 bases lay in between. Here the CDR3 DNA reads TGCAGCGGGGGGGCGGGGAGCACTGAAGCTTTCTTT. This gives the protein CSGGAGSTEAFF.

This clonotype was picked up a small number of times. V and J are TRBV11-3 and TRBJ2-4; 13 bases agree with TRBD2. V lost 4 bases and J lost 4; bases outside the gene matches: 4. The CDR3 is 16 amino acids. Looked up from germline, CDR1 is SGHNT and CDR2 is YENEEA. CDR3 loop: CASSSGTSGEKNIQYF. The CDR3 DNA reads TGTGCCAGCAGCTCTGGGACTAGCGGGGAAAAAAACATTCAGTACTTC.

The chain carries TRBV29-1 and TRBJ2-3; D gene unclear. The CDR3 totals 13 residues. The germline V and J ends were trimmed by 1 base and 5 bases, with 10 bases remaining between them. Germline CDR1 and CDR2: SQVTM and ANQGSEA. CDR3 coding DNA: TGCAGCGTTGAAGGCCGACTTGGAGATACGCAGTATTTT. Amino acids: CSVEGRLGDTQYF.

The chain has TRBV5-1 and TRBJ2-5; TRBD1 is a possible D gene (5 bases). The tail of the sequence fits TRBJ2-1 better, so the J call may be wrong. The CDR3 consists of 17 residues. Germline lookup yields CDR1 SGHRS and CDR2 YFSETQ. The CDR3 reads CASSSRNQTDRGNEQFF. The CDR3 DNA sequence: TGCGCCAGCAGCTCCCGGAATCAGACAGATAGGGGCAATGAGCAGTTCTTC.

The chain is built from TRBV2 and TRBJ2-7; no firm D call. The germline V gene encodes CDR1 SNHLY and CDR2 FYNNEI. V gave up 7 bases and J gave up 6 bases, with 13 bases separating them. The CDR3 is made up of 12 amino acids. The DNA for the CDR3 is TGTGCCAGCACCACGAACCCCGGCGAGCAGTACTTC. It specifies CASTTNPGEQYF. The full variable domain, in which reference TRBV2 and TRBJ2-7 provide the parts outside the CDR3, is EPEVTQTPSHQVTQMGQEVILRCVPISNHLYFYWYRQILGQKVEFLVSFYNNEISEKSEIFDDQFSVERPDGSNFTLKIRSTKLEDSAMYFCASTTNPGEQYFGPGTRLTVT.

This clonotype was found a few times. The chain has TRBV29-1 and TRBJ2-7; 10 positions match TRBD1. Trimming removed 1 base from V and 4 bases from J; junction bases left unmatched: 4. The germline CDR1 and CDR2 sequences are SQVTM and ANQGSEA. The CDR3 sequence is 14 residues long. CDR3 nucleotides: TGCAGCGTTGAAGCTAGGGACAGGGGTTACGAGCAGTACTTC. Its translation is CSVEARDRGYEQYF.

This clonotype was seen more than once but under ten times. This chain joins TRBV28 and TRBJ1-2; D not certain. The V and J ends lost 8 bases and 8 bases respectively, with 9 bases between them. Germline CDR1 is MDHEN and CDR2 is SYDVKM. The CDR3 is made up of 10 amino acids. The CDR3 loop reads CASASPGYTF. In nucleotides, the CDR3 is TGTGCCAGCGCTTCCCCCGGCTACACCTTC.

The chain has TRBV14 and TRBJ1-6; D perhaps matches TRBD1 (5 bases). Germline V CDR1 and CDR2: SGHDN, FVKESK. The CDR3 covers 16 residues. V lost 4 bases to trimming and J lost 7 bases, with 17 bases between them. CDR3 in amino acids: CASSRNTGPRNSPLHF. The DNA for the CDR3 is TGTGCCAGCAGCCGAAATACAGGACCGAGAAATTCACCCCTCCACTTT.

The sample holds a few counts of this clonotype. The rearrangement links TRBV28 to TRBJ1-2; TRBD1 might be the D (6 bases). Germline CDR1 MDHEN, CDR2 SYDVKM. Trimming pared 5 bases from V and 8 bases from J, leaving 18 bases between. The CDR3 covers 14 residues. The CDR3 loop is CASSPPGTWRGYTF. CDR3 nucleotides: TGTGCCAGCAGTCCCCCCGGGACATGGAGGGGCTACACCTTC.

This clonotype appeared a few times. The CDR3 spells CSVEVSAGDEQYF. Written as DNA, the CDR3 is TGCAGCGTTGAAGTTTCGGCGGGGGACGAGCAGTACTTC. This sequence joins TRBV29-1 and TRBJ2-7, with 7 bases aligning to TRBD2. Germline CDR1 reads SQVTM; CDR2 reads ANQGSEA. The V and J ends lost 1 base and 5 bases, in that order; junction bases with no gene match: 5. The CDR3 contains 13 residues.

The chain is built from TRBV7-2 and TRBJ1-5; no clear D. Trimming cost V 4 bases and J 7 bases, with 8 bases left between them. In germline, CDR1 is SGHTA, CDR2 FQGNSA. This CDR3 is built from 12 residues. The CDR3 DNA sequence: TGTGCCAGCAGCTCGGGGTGGCAGCCCCAGCATTTT. Encoded protein: CASSSGWQPQHF.

This clonotype was counted only a few times. The chain carries TRBV5-1 and TRBJ2-5; TRBD2 matches at 8 bases. V was clipped by 6 bases and J by 4 bases; unmatched bases: 14. This CDR3 has 16 amino acids. Germline-derived CDR1 and CDR2 are SGHRS and YFSETQ. The CDR3: CASNAGGAYRGETQYF. Written as DNA, the CDR3 is TGCGCCAGCAACGCCGGGGGGGCCTACCGTGGAGAGACCCAGTACTTC.